What follows describes a single TCR beta chain. The antigen is unknown. Time point: persistent/refractory GD, antithyroid drugs over 5 years with positive TRAb. Scientists built the TCR library using RNA that was extracted from PBMCs. The data were obtained in a study of regulatory T cells in long-lasting Graves disease. In the study overall: To qualify as persistent, Graves' disease required over 5 years of antithyroid drugs with positive TSH receptor antibodies. Study-level findings and limits: Reduced TCR diversity was observed in persistent Graves' patients versus newly diagnosed patients. Persistent disease favored TRBV28, TRBJ1-2 and TRBJ2-5. More public clonotypes were shared by persistent patients (around 2,800) than by new patients (roughly 970).

Libraries of TCR beta came from iRepertoire HTBI primers plus Arm-PCR of CDR3 regions. TCRdb fed the multiplex PCR reads into MiXCR, producing one record per CDR3 protein. The sample comprises some 440,000 distinct CDR3 sequences, around 21% of which are singletons, and less than 9% rests with the top ten. The germline gives CDR1 MDHEN, CDR2 SYDVKM. V gave up 6 bases and J gave up 11 bases, with 16 bases separating them. The CDR3 is 12 residues long. This chain links TRBV28 with TRBJ1-1; possible D gene TRBD1, 5 bases. The TCR sequence derives from a female donor with Graves disease. The sample in question was peripheral blood mononuclear cells (PBMCs), obtained when the disease was refractory, from a patient treated with antithyroid drugs. CDR3 protein: CASRPQGPNAFF. CDR3 coding DNA: TGTGCCAGCAGACCCCAGGGACCTAATGCTTTCTTT.